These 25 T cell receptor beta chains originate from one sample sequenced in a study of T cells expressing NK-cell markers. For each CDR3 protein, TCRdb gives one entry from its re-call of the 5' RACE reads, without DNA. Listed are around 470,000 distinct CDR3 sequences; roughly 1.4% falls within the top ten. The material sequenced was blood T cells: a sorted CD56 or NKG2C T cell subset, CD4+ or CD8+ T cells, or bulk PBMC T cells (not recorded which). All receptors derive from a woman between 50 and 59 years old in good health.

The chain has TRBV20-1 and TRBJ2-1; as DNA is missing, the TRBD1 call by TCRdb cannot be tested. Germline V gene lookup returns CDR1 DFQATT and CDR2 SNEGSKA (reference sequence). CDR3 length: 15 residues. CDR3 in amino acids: CSAGGQILSYNEQFF.

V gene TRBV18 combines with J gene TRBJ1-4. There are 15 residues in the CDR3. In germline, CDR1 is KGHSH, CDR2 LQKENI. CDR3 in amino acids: CASSPRPATNEKLFF.

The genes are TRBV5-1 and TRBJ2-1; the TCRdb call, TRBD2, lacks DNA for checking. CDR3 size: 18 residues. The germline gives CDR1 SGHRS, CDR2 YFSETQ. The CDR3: CASSLGLAGGLSYNEQFF.

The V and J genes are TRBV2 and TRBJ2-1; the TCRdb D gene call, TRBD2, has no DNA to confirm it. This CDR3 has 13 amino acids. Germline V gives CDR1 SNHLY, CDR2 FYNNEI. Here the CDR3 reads CASSERLAGDQFF.

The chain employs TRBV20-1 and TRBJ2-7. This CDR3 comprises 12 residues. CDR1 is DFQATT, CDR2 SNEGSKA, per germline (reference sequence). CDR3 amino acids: CSASTTSYEQYF.

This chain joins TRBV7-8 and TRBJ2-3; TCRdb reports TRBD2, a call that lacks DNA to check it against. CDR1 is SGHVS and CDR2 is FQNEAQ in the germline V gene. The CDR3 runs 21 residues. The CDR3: CASSSESTPRLAGALTDTQYF.

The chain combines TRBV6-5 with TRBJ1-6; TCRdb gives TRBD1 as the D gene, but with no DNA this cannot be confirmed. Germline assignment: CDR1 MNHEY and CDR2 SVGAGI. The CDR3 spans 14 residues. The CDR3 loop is CAIARGAWDSPLHF.

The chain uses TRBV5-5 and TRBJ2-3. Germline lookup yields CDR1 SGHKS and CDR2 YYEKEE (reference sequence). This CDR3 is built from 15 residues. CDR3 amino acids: CASSRSRYSTDTQYF.

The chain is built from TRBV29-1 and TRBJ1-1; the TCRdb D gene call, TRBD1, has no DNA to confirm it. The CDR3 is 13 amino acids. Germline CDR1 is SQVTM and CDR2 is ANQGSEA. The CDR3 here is CSVCAGGNTEAFF. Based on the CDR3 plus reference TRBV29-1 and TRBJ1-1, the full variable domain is SAVISQKPSRDICQRGTSLTIQCQVDSQVTMMFWYRQQPGQSLTLIATANQGSEATYESGFVIDKFPISRPNLTFSTLTVSNMSPEDSSIYLCSVCAGGNTEAFFGQGTRLTVV.

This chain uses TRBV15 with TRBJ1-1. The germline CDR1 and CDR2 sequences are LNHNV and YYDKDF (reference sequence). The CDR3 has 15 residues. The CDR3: CATSRDLGENTEAFF.

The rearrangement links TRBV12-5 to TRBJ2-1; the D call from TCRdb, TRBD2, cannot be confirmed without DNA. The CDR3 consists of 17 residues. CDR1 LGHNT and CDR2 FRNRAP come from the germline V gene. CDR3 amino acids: CASGLVLGDSAKNEQFF. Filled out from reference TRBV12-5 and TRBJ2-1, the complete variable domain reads DARVTQTPRHKVTEMGQEVTMRCQPILGHNTVFWYRQTMMQGLELLAYFRNRAPLDDSGMPKDRFSAEMPDATLATLKIQPSEPRDSAVYFCASGLVLGDSAKNEQFFGPGTRLTVL.

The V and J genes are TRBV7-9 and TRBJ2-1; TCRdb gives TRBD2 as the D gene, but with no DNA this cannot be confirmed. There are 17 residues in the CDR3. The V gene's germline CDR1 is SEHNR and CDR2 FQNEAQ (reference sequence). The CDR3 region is CASSEDSGNVNRYEQFF.

This CDR3 is CAISTGTSDEQYF. V usage is TRBV10-3 and J usage is TRBJ2-7; TCRdb indicates TRBD2, and absent DNA this call remains unverified. Looked up from germline, CDR1 is ENHRY and CDR2 is SYGVKD. The CDR3 contains 13 residues.

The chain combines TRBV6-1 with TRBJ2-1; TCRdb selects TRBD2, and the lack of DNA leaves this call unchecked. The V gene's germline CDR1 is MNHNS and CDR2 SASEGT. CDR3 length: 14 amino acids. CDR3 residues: CASSQRGRSYEQFF.

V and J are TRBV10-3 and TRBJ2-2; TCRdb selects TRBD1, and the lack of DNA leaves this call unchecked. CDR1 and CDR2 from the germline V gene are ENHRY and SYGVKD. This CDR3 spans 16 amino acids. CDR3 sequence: CAISEVQGMNTGELFF.

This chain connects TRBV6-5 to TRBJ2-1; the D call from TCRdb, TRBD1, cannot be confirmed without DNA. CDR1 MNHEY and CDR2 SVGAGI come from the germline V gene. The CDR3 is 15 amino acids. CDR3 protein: CASRQTGGYGNEQFF.

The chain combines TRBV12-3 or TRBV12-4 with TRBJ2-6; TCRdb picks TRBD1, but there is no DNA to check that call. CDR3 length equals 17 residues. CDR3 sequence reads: CASSLGGRFSGANVLTF.

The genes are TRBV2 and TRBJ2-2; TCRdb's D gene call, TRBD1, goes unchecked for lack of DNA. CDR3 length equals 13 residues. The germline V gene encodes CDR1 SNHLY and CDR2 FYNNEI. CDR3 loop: CASSRDLARELFF.

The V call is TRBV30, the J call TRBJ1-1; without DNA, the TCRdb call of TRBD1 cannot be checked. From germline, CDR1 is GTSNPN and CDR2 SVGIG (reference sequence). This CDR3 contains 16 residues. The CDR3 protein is CAWSVVLGQGNTEAFF.

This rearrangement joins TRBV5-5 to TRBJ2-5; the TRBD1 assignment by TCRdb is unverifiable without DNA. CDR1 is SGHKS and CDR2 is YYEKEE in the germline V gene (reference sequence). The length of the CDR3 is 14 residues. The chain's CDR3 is CASSLLQGGQTQYF.

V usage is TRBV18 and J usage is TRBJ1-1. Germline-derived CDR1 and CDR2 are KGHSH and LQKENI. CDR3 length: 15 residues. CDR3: CASSAQGQSSTEAFF.

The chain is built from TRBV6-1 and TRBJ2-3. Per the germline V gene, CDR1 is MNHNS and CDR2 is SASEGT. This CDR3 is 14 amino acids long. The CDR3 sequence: CASREDGSTDTQYF.

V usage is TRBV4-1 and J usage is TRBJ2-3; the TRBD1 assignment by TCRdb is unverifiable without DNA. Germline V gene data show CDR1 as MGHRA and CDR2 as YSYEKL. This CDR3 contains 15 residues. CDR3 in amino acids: CASSQGLAPTDTQYF.

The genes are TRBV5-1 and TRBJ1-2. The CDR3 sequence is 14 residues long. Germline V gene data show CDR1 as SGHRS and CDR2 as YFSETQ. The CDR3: CASSLEGRDYGYTF.

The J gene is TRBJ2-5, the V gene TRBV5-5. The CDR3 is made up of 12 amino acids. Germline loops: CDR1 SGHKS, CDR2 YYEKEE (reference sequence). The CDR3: CASSSTQETQYF.